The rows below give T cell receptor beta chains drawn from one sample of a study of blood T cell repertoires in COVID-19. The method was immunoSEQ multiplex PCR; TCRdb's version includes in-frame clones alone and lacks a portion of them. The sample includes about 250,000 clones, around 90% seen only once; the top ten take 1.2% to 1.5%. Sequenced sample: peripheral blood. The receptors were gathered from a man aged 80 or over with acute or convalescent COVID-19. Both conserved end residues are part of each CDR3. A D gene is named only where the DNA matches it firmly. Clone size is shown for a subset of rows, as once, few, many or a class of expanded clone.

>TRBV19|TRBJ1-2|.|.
TGTGCCAGTAGTCAAAGGGAGTTCTATGGCTACACCTTC
CASSQREFYGYTF
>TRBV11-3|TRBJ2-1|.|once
TGTGCCAGCCCGACAGGAGGTTCGGATGAGCAGTTCTTC
CASPTGGSDEQFF
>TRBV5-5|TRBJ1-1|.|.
TGTGCCAGCAGCTTGGAACACCAGAACACTGAAGCTTTCTTT
CASSLEHQNTEAFF
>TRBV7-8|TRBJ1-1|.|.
TGTGCCAGCAGCTTAGAAGGGGGAAACACTGAAGCTTTCTTT
CASSLEGGNTEAFF
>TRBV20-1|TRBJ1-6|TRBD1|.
TGCAGTGCTAGTCCAAACAGGGGACAGCATTCACCCCTCCACTTT
CSASPNRGQHSPLHF
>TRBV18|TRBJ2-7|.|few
TGTGCCAGCTCACCACTAAGCAGGGTAGACTACGAGCAGTACTTC
CASSPLSRVDYEQYF
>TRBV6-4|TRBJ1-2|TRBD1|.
TGTGCCAGCACCCCTGATCGGGACAGGGGTAGCTACACCTTC
CASTPDRDRGSYTF
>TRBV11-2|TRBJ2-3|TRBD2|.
TGTGCCAGCAGCTTAGGCGGGACTAGCGGGGGGCAGTATTTT
CASSLGGTSGGQYF
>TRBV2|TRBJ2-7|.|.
TGTGCCAGCAAAGGCGAGGGAACCGGCGAGCAGTACTTC
CASKGEGTGEQYF
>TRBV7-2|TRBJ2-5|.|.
TGTGCCAGCAGCTTAGAGCAGGGTATACAAGAGACCCAGTACTTC
CASSLEQGIQETQYF
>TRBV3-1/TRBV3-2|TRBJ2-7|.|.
TGTGCCAGCAGCCAAGATTTTAGGAGCGGCCCAAACGTCCGGGAGCAGTACTTC
CASSQDFRSGPNVREQYF
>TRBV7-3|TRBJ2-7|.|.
TGTGCCAGCAGCTTATTAGGGGCCTACGAGCAGTACTTC
CASSLLGAYEQYF
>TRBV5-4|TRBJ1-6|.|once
TGTGCCAGCAGCTTGGGGGCCCCGGGGGATTCACCCCTCCACTTT
CASSLGAPGDSPLHF
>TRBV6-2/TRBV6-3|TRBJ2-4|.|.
TGTGCCAGCAGCCCGTCCAGAGCCAAAAACATTCAGTACTTC
CASSPSRAKNIQYF
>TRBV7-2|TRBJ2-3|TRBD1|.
TGTGCCAGCAGCCTTTGGGGACAGGGGTCAGATACGCAGTATTTT
CASSLWGQGSDTQYF
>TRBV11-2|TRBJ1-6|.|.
TGTGCCAGCAGCGTCGGGACTCAGAATTCACCCCTCCACTTT
CASSVGTQNSPLHF
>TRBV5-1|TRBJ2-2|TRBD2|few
TGCGCCAGCAGGCAACTAGCGGGAGGGCCTTCGAACACCGGGGAGCTGTTTTTT
CASRQLAGGPSNTGELFF
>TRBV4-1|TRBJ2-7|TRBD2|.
TGCGCCAGCAGCCAAGGGCTACCGGGACTAGCGGTACCCTACGAGCAGTACTTC
CASSQGLPGLAVPYEQYF
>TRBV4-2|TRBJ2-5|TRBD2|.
TGTGCCAGCAGCCAAGATGTTGGGCTAGCGGCATCTCAAGAGACCCAGTACTTC
CASSQDVGLAASQETQYF
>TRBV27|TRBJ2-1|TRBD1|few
TGTGCCAGCAGTTTACGGGGACAGTACAATGAGCAGTTCTTC
CASSLRGQYNEQFF
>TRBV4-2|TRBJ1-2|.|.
TGTGCCAGCAGCCAAGAGGGGGCGAACCGCAGGGCCTATGGCTACACCTTC
CASSQEGANRRAYGYTF
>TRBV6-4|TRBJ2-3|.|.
TGTGCCAGCAGTGTACTAGCCAGCACAGATACGCAGTATTTT
CASSVLASTDTQYF
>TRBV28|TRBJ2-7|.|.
TGTGCCAGCAGTACAGGGATCACCTACGAGCAGTACTTC
CASSTGITYEQYF
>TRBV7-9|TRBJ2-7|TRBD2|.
TGTGCCAGCAGCCCTAGGAGCGGGGGAGCTAAGCAGTACTTC
CASSPRSGGAKQYF
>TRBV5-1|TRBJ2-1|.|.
TGCGCCAGCAGCTTGACGGAGGGCTCCTACAATGAGCAGTTCTTC
CASSLTEGSYNEQFF
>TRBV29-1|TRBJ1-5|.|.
TGCAGCGCCTCTTTAGATAGCAATCAGCCCCAGCATTTT
CSASLDSNQPQHF
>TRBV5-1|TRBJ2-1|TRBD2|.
TGCGCCAGCAGCCTTTTGACTAGCGGGGGGTACTCCTACAATGAGCAGTTCTTC
CASSLLTSGGYSYNEQFF
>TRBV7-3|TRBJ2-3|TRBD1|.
TGTGCCAGCAGCTTATCAGGACAGGGTACAGATACGCAGTATTTT
CASSLSGQGTDTQYF
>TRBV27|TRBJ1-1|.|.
TGTGCCAGCAGTCCCTGGGGGGGGGCAGGGAACACTGAAGCTTTCTTT
CASSPWGGAGNTEAFF
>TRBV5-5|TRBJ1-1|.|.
TGTGCCAGCCGCAAGGGGGTGAACACTGAAGCTTTCTTT
CASRKGVNTEAFF
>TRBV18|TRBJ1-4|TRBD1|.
TGTGCCAGCTCACCGGGACAGGGGGATGAAAAACTGTTTTTT
CASSPGQGDEKLFF
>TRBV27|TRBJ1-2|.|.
TGTGCCAGCTCCCGTGGGGGGATTCACTATGGCTACACCTTC
CASSRGGIHYGYTF
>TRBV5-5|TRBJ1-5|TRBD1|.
TGTGCCAGCAGCTTGTTTAACAGGGGGCTCGGGGGACAGCCCCAGCATTTT
CASSLFNRGLGGQPQHF
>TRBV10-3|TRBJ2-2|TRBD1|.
TGTGCCATCAGTGAGCTAATCTCAGGGGGTAGGCTGTTTTTT
CAISELISGGRLFF
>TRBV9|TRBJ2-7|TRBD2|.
TGTGCCAGCAGCGTGGGGACTAGCGGGACCTACGAGCAGTACTTC
CASSVGTSGTYEQYF
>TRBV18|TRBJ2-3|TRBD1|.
TGTGCCAGCTCACTGGGACAGGGGGCCAAGGATACGCAGTATTTT
CASSLGQGAKDTQYF
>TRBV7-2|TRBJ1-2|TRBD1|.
TGTGCCAGCAGCTTAGCGCAGACGACAGGGTATGGCTACACCTTC
CASSLAQTTGYGYTF
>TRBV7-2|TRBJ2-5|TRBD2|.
TGTGCCAGCAGTAGGGCGGGAGGCCCCCAAGAGACCCAGTACTTC
CASSRAGGPQETQYF
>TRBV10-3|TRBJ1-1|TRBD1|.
TGTGCCATCAGTGAAGGGACAGAGAACACTGAAGCTTTCTTT
CAISEGTENTEAFF
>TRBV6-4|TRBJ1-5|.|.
TGTGCCAGCAGCCAGGAGGAAAATCAGCCCCAGCATTTT
CASSQEENQPQHF
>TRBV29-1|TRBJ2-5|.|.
TGCAGCGTTGGGCCCCAAGAGACCCAGTACTTC
CSVGPQETQYF
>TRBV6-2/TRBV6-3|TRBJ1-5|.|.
TGTGCCAGCAGTTATATCTATCAGCCCCAGCATTTT
CASSYIYQPQHF
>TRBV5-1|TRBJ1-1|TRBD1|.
TGCGCCAGCAGCATAAGACAGGGGCCCACTGAAGCTTTCTTT
CASSIRQGPTEAFF
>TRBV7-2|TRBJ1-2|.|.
TGTGCCAGCAGCTTAGTGGCTGGCTACACCTTC
CASSLVAGYTF
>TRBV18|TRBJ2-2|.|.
TGTGCCAGCTCTCGTACGGACACCGGGGAGCTGTTTTTT
CASSRTDTGELFF
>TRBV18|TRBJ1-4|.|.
TGTGCCAGCTCACCAAGAGGTAATGAAAAACTGTTTTTT
CASSPRGNEKLFF
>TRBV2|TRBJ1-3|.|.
TGTGCCAGCAGTGAAAGGACAGTCTCTGGAAACACCATATATTTT
CASSERTVSGNTIYF
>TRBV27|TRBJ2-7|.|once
TGTGCCAGCAGTTCATCAACCCCAGCGTACGAGCAGTACTTC
CASSSSTPAYEQYF
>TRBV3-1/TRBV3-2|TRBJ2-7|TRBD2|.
TGTGCCAGCAGCCCCTCGGGGGGGAACCAGTACTTC
CASSPSGGNQYF
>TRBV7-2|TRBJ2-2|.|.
TGTGCCAGCAGCTTAGCCAGGACGAACACCGGGGAGCTGTTTTTT
CASSLARTNTGELFF
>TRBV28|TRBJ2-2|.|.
TGTGCCAGCCGTACGCAGCTTGGGCAGGAAGGTGGCGGGGAGCTGTTTTTT
CASRTQLGQEGGGELFF
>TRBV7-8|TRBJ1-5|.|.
TGTGCCAGCAGCCGTATGATGGGCGAGCCCCAGCATTTT
CASSRMMGEPQHF
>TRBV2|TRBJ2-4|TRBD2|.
TGTGCCAGCAGCGCAGCCCTAGCGGGGAAAAACATTCAGTACTTC
CASSAALAGKNIQYF
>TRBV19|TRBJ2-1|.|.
TGTGCCACCACAAACAGGGATTCGAGCAATGAGCAGTTCTTC
CATTNRDSSNEQFF
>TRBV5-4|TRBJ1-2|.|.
TGTGCCAGCAGCTTACGAGGAAGGGGATTCTATGGCTACACCTTC
CASSLRGRGFYGYTF